This TCR beta chain was recovered during a study of T cell changes during pregnancy in multiple sclerosis. A note on this clone: One end of the junction is discordant with germline, which a read error may explain.

This CDR3 is 14 amino acids long. Germline V gene sequence: CDR1 LNHDA, CDR2 SQIVND (reference sequence). TCRdb keeps only in-frame clones here, not all; method: immunoSEQ multiplex PCR. The sample lists approximately 70,000 clones, about nine tenths seen once, with less than 2% in the top ten. This material consisted of peripheral blood, taken in the second trimester of pregnancy. J is TRBJ2-3 and V is TRBV19; TRBD1 matches at 7 bases. This TCR derives from a female donor with multiple sclerosis, enrolled in a pregnancy study. CDR3 region: CASSIGQDISQYTF. DNA for the CDR3: TGTGCCAGTAGTATCGGACAGGACATCTCCCAGTATACTTTT.